The 10 T cell receptor beta chains in this list originate from one sample, sequenced in a study of shared T cell receptors in the human thymus. The repertoire was sequenced with immunoSEQ multiplex PCR; TCRdb's copy has only in-frame clones and lacks some. The table shows 600,000 to 900,000 clones, with 80% to 90% occurring only once. These data were also reused for a study on human thymus T cells.

Sequencing input: thymocytes. The receptors originated from a girl in the first two years of life with a congenital heart defect.

A few counts support this clone. V and J are TRBV7-8 and TRBJ1-2; D is perhaps TRBD1 (5 bases). Germline V gene data show CDR1 as SGHVS and CDR2 as FQNEAQ. Trimming removed 5 bases at V and 3 bases at J, with 13 bases between. The CDR3 consists of 14 residues. This CDR3 is CASSPPTAYYGYTF. The DNA of the CDR3 is TGTGCCAGCAGCCCGCCGACAGCATACTATGGCTACACCTTC.

This clone has just a few counts. The J gene is TRBJ1-1, the V gene TRBV29-1, with D uncertain. Germline V gives CDR1 SQVTM, CDR2 ANQGSEA. The ends were cut back, 4 bases at V and 1 base at J, with 25 bases in the middle. The CDR3 has 18 amino acids. The CDR3 is CSVGMSSHDSVKNTEAFF. The DNA for the CDR3 is TGCAGCGTTGGTATGTCATCGCATGACTCAGTGAAGAACACTGAAGCTTTCTTT.

This clone has only a few counts. The chain recombines TRBV7-2 with TRBJ2-1; perhaps TRBD1 as D (5 bases). Germline CDR1 is SGHTA and CDR2 is FQGNSA. The CDR3 is made up of 15 amino acids. The V end was cut by 1 base, the J end by 2 bases, with 9 bases between. The DNA for the CDR3 is TGTGCCAGCAGCTTAGGCAGGGAACCCTACAATGAGCAGTTCTTC. Translated: CASSLGREPYNEQFF.

V and J are TRBV7-8 and TRBJ2-4; D is possibly TRBD1 (6 bases). This CDR3 region has 16 residues. V dropped 3 bases and J dropped 4 bases, with 16 bases sitting between them. CDR1 SGHVS and CDR2 FQNEAQ come from the germline V gene. CDR3 sequence: CASSLYFTGLKNIQYF. CDR3 nucleotide sequence: TGTGCCAGCAGCTTGTATTTCACAGGGCTGAAAAACATTCAGTACTTC.

The V gene is TRBV5-1, the J gene TRBJ1-1, with D possibly TRBD1 on 5 matching bases. CDR1 and CDR2 from the germline V gene are SGHRS and YFSETQ. V gave up 1 base and J gave up 0 bases, with 7 bases separating them. The CDR3 is 14 amino acids. The CDR3 here is CASSLTGLNTEAFF. Written as DNA, the CDR3 is TGCGCCAGCAGCTTGACAGGCCTGAACACTGAAGCTTTCTTT.

This clone was observed a few times. V is TRBV14 and J is TRBJ1-1, with 11 bases that match TRBD1. The trim removed 1 base at V and 2 bases at J, leaving 15 bases unmatched. This CDR3 comprises 20 residues. The V gene's germline CDR1 is SGHDN and CDR2 FVKESK. The CDR3 here is CASSQAPRDRDRGDNTEAFF. The CDR3 DNA is TGTGCCAGCAGCCAAGCGCCTCGGGACCGGGACAGGGGGGATAACACTGAAGCTTTCTTT.

This clone was seen a single time. This chain uses TRBV11-2 with TRBJ2-7; D uncertain. The CDR3 consists of 14 residues. CDR1 and CDR2 (germline): SGHAT, FQNNGV. Trimming shortened V by 6 bases and J by 0 bases, and 12 bases separated the two germline ends. The CDR3 is CASSSSLNSYEQYF. CDR3 nucleotide sequence: TGTGCCAGCAGTTCCTCCTTAAACTCCTACGAGCAGTACTTC. The complete variable domain, with remaining parts taken from reference TRBV11-2 and TRBJ2-7, reads EAGVAQSPRYKIIEKRQSVAFWCNPISGHATLYWYQQILGQGPKLLIQFQNNGVVDDSQLPKDRFSAERLKGVDSTLKIQPAKLEDSAVYLCASSSSLNSYEQYFGPGTRLTVT.

The chain uses TRBV19 and TRBJ2-5, with D perhaps matching TRBD1 (6 bases). The end of the DNA is better explained by TRBJ2-7, so the J call may be wrong. Germline values: CDR1 LNHDA, CDR2 SQIVND (reference sequence). This CDR3 region has 15 residues. CDR3 in amino acids: CASSMETGPTYEQYF. The CDR3 nucleotides are TGTGCCAGTAGTATGGAGACAGGCCCGACCTACGAGCAGTACTTC.

This clone was picked up a small number of times. This sequence joins TRBV18 and TRBJ1-1; D gene ambiguous. V gave up 0 bases and J gave up 11 bases, with 16 bases separating them. The CDR3 contains 14 residues. Germline CDR1 is KGHSH and CDR2 is LQKENI. Here the CDR3 reads CASSPPTTTAGAFF. The CDR3 region has the DNA TGTGCCAGCTCACCACCGACTACGACGGCTGGGGCTTTCTTT.

V and J are TRBV4-3 and TRBJ1-1, with TRBD1 identical over 7 bases. The CDR3 contains 15 residues. Germline V gene sequence: CDR1 LGHNA, CDR2 YSLEER. V trimming: 0 bases; J trimming: 6 bases; junction bases outside the gene matches: 7. CDR3 region: CASSQDVSQGAEAFF. The CDR3 DNA follows: TGCGCCAGCAGCCAAGATGTGTCGCAGGGGGCTGAAGCTTTCTTT.